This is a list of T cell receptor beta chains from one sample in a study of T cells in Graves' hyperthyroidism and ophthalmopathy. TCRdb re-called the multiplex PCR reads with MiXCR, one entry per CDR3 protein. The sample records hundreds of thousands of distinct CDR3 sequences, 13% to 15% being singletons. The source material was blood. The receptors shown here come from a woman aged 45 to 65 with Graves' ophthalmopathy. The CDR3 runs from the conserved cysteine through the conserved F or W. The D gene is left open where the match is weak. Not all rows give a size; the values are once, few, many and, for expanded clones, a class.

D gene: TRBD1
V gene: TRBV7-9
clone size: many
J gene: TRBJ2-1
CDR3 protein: CASSSGQGLKDEQFF
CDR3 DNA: TGTGCCAGCAGCTCAGGACAGGGACTTAAGGATGAGCAGTTCTTC

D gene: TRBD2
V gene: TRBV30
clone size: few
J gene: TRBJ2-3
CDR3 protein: CAWQRTSGRLPDTQYF
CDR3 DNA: TGTGCCTGGCAACGGACTAGCGGGAGGTTGCCAGATACGCAGTATTTT

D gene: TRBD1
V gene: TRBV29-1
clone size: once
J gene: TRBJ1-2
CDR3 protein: CSVDGTGGYGYTF
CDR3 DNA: TGCAGCGTTGACGGGACAGGGGGCTATGGCTACACCTTC

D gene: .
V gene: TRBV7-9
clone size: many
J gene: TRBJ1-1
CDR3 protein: CASSPLRGPRNTEAFF
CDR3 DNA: TGTGCCAGCAGCCCCCTGAGGGGCCCTAGGAACACTGAAGCTTTCTTT

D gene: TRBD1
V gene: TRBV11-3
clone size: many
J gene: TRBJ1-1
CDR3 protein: CASSSRDRPNTEAFF
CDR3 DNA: TGTGCCAGCAGCTCAAGGGACAGACCGAACACTGAAGCTTTCTTT

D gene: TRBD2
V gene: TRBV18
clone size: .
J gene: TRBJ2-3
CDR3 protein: CASPQPPSGIAADTQYF
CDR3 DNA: TGTGCCAGCCCGCAGCCCCCTAGCGGGATTGCGGCAGATACGCAGTATTTT

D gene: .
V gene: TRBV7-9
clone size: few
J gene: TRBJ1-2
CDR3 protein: CASSLASSNYGYTF
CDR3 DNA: TGTGCCAGCAGCTTAGCCAGCTCGAACTATGGCTACACCTTC

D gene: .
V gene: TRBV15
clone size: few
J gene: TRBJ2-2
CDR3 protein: CATCREPNTGELFF
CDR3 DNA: TGTGCCACCTGCAGGGAGCCTAACACCGGGGAGCTGTTTTTT

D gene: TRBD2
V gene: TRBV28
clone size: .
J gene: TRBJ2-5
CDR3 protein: CASSRTSGRIQETQYF
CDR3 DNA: TGTGCCAGCAGCCGGACTAGCGGGAGAATACAAGAGACCCAGTACTTC

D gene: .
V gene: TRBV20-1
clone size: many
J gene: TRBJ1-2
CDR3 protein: CSAKLQALSLYGYTF
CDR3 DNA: TGCAGTGCCAAGTTACAGGCCCTATCCCTATATGGCTACACCTTC

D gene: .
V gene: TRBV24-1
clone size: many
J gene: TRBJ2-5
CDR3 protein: CATSVGGRTEETQYF
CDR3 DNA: TGTGCCACCAGTGTTGGGGGACGGACAGAAGAGACCCAGTACTTC

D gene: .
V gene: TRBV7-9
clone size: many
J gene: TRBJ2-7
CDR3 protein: CASSFRSSYEQYF
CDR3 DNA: TGTGCCAGCAGCTTCCGGTCCTCCTACGAGCAGTACTTC

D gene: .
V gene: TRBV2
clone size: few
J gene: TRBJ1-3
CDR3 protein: CASSVWAGSGNTIYF
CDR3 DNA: TGTGCCAGCAGTGTGTGGGCAGGGTCTGGAAACACCATATATTTT

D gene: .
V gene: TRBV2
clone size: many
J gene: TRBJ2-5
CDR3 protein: CASSPSWGQETQYF
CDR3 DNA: TGTGCCAGCAGTCCTTCTTGGGGACAAGAGACCCAGTACTTC

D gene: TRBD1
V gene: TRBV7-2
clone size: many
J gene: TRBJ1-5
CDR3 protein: CASSFGQGLTQPQHF
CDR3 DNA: TGTGCCAGCAGCTTCGGACAGGGTTTAACTCAGCCCCAGCATTTT

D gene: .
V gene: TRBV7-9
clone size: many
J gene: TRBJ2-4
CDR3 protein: CASSWLRGPLAKNIQYF
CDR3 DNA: TGTGCCAGCAGCTGGCTACGGGGGCCCTTAGCCAAAAACATTCAGTACTTC

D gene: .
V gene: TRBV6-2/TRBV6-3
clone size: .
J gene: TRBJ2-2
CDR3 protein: CASSYSPAGELFF
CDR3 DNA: TGTGCCAGCAGTTACTCCCCGGCCGGGGAGCTGTTTTTT

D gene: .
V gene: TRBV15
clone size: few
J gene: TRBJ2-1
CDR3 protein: CATSRAPLGGSYNEQFF
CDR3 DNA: TGTGCCACCAGCAGAGCACCCCTGGGGGGCTCCTACAATGAGCAGTTCTTC

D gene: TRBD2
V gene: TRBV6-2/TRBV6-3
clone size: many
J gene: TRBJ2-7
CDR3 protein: CASSFRTSGKSSYEQYF
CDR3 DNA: TGTGCCAGCAGTTTCAGGACTAGCGGGAAAAGCTCCTACGAGCAGTACTTC

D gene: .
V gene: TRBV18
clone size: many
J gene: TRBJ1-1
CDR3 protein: CASSPASMNTEAFF
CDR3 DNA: TGTGCCAGCTCACCGGCCAGTATGAACACTGAAGCTTTCTTT

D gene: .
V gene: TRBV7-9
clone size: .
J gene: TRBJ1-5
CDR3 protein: CASSPIGGYDQPQHF
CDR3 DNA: TGTGCCAGCAGCCCGATAGGGGGGTACGATCAGCCCCAGCATTTT

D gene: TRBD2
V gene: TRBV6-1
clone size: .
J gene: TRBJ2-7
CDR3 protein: CASRQSSGSLEEKTYEQYF
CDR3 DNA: TGTGCCAGCAGGCAAAGTAGCGGGAGTCTAGAGGAGAAAACCTACGAGCAGTACTTC

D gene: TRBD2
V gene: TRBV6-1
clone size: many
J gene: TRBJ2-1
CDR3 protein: CASSYGGGSNNEQFF
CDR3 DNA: TGTGCCAGCAGTTACGGCGGGGGGAGCAACAATGAGCAGTTCTTC

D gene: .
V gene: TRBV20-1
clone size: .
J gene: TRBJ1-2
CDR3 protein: CSARDGTYGYTF
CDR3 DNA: TGCAGTGCCCGGGACGGTACTTATGGCTACACCTTC

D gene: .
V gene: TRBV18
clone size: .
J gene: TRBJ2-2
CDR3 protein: CASSPGGLNTGELFF
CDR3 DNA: TGTGCCAGCTCACCAGGGGGACTCAACACCGGGGAGCTGTTTTTT

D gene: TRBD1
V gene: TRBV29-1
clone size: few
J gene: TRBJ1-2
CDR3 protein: CSVPTGGLGTF
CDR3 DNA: TGCAGCGTGCCAACAGGGGGCCTAGGGACCTTC

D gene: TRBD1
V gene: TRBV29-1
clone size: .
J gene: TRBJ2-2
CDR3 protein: CSVVGQGAVSNTGELFF
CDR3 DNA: TGCAGCGTTGTGGGACAGGGGGCCGTGTCGAACACCGGGGAGCTGTTTTTT

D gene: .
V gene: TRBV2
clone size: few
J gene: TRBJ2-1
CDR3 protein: CASPGGLSSYNEQFF
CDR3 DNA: TGTGCCAGCCCCGGGGGGCTGAGCTCCTACAATGAGCAGTTCTTC

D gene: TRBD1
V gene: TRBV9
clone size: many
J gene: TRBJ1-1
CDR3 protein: CASSTQGLNTEAFF
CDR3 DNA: TGTGCCAGCAGCACACAGGGGTTGAACACTGAAGCTTTCTTT

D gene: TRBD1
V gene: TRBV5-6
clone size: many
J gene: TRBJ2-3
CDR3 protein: CASSSGQPSTDTQYF
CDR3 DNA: TGTGCCAGCAGCTCGGGACAGCCAAGCACAGATACGCAGTATTTT

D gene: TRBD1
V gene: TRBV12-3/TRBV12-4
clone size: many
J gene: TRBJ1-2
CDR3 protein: CASSLRTGNYGYTF
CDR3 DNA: TGTGCCAGCAGTCTTCGGACAGGAAACTATGGCTACACCTTC

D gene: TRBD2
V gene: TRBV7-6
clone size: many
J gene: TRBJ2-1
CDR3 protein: CASSLAGSGGGEQFF
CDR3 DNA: TGTGCCAGCAGCTTAGCGGGGAGCGGGGGTGGTGAGCAGTTCTTC

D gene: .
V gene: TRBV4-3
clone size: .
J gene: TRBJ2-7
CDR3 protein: CASSQGGGGAYEQYF
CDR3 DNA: TGCGCCAGCAGCCAAGGGGGCGGGGGCGCCTACGAGCAGTACTTC

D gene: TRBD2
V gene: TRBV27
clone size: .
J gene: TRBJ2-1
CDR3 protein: CASSIGLAGGYNEQFF
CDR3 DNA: TGTGCCAGCAGTATAGGACTAGCGGGAGGGTACAATGAGCAGTTCTTC

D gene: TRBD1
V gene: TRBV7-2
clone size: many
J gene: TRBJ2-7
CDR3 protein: CASSIIPGQGNEQYF
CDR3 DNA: TGTGCCAGCAGCATCATTCCGGGACAGGGTAACGAGCAGTACTTC

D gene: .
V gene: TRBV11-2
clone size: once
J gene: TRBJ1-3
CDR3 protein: CASSLTAGPSSGNTIYF
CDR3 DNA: TGTGCCAGCAGCTTAACGGCGGGGCCAAGCTCTGGAAACACCATATATTTT

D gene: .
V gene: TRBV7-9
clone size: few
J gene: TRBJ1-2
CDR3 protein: CASSPRQRNNYGYTF
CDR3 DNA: TGTGCCAGCAGCCCACGTCAACGCAATAACTATGGCTACACCTTC

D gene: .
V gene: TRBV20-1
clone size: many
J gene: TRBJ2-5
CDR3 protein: CSARDTGLETQYF
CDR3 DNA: TGCAGTGCTAGAGATACAGGGTTGGAGACCCAGTACTTC

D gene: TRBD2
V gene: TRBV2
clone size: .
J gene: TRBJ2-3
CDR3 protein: CASSPGLAGGPSTDTQYF
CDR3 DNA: TGTGCCAGCAGTCCGGGACTAGCGGGAGGTCCTAGCACAGATACGCAGTATTTT

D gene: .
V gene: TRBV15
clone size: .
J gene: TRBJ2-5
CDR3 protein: CATSRVYETQYF
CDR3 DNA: TGTGCCACCAGCAGAGTCTATGAGACCCAGTACTTC